This T cell receptor beta chain was identified during a study of blood T cell repertoires in COVID-19. Germline assignment: CDR1 SGHDT and CDR2 YYEEEE. Trimming at V came to 2 bases and at J to 4 bases, leaving 8 bases not matched to a gene. The CDR3 has 16 amino acids. In the authors' methods: Researchers report that nucleated cell counts were estimated from reference gene primer amplification. Profiling relied on immunoSEQ multiplex PCR, and the TCRdb table lists in-frame clones only, not all of them. V, J and clone size derive from that table, while D and trimming were established from the DNA sequence. The sample contains 250,000 to 300,000 clones, around nine tenths of which appear only once.

Sequencing was done on a sample of PBMCs or T cells enriched from blood (not recorded which). The chain has TRBV5-6 and TRBJ1-3; TRBD1 aligns across 8 bases. The source of this sequence is a man between 40 and 49 years old who had recovered from COVID-19. DNA of the CDR3: TGTGCCAGCAGCTTCGTTGACAGGGGCTCAGGAAACACCATATATTTT. Protein sequence: CASSFVDRGSGNTIYF.